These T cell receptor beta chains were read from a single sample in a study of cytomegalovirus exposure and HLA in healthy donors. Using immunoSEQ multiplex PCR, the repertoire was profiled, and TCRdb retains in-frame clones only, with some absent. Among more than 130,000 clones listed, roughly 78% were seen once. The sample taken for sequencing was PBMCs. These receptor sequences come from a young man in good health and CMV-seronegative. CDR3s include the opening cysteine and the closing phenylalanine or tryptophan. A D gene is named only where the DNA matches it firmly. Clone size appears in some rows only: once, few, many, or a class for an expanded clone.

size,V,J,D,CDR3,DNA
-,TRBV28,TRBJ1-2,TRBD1,CASSTPSLQGLDYGYTF,TGTGCCAGCAGTACCCCCTCCCTACAGGGGTTGGACTATGGCTACACCTTC
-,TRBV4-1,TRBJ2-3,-,CASSQDRGPRKDTDTQYF,TGCGCCAGCAGCCAAGATCGGGGTCCCAGAAAGGACACAGATACGCAGTATTTT
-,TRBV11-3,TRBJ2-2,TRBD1,CASSTGGPDTGELFF,TGTGCCAGCAGCACAGGGGGCCCCGACACCGGGGAGCTGTTTTTT
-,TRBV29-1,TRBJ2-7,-,CSVRVVSRSYEQYF,TGCAGCGTTCGCGTAGTAAGTCGGTCCTACGAGCAGTACTTC
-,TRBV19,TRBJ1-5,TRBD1,CASSTTQGVSQPQHF,TGTGCCAGTAGTACCACACAGGGGGTTAGTCAGCCCCAGCATTTT
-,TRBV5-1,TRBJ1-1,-,CASSQTGLNTEAFF,TGCGCCAGCAGCCAAACAGGGCTCAACACTGAAGCTTTCTTT
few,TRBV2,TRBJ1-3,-,CASSATVSGNTIYF,TGTGCCAGCAGTGCAACAGTCTCTGGAAACACCATATATTTT
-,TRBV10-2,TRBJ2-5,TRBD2,CASSEFLAGAQETQYF,TGCGCCAGCAGTGAGTTTCTAGCGGGGGCCCAAGAGACCCAGTACTTC
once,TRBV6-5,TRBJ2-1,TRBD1,CASSYGDRGGDNEQFF,TGTGCCAGCAGTTACGGGGACAGGGGTGGGGACAATGAGCAGTTCTTC
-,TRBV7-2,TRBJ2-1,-,CASSIGGWGENEQFF,TGTGCCAGCAGCATTGGAGGATGGGGGGAGAATGAGCAGTTCTTC
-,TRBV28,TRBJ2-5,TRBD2,CASRRERGETQYF,TGTGCCAGCAGACGGGAGCGGGGAGAGACCCAGTACTTC
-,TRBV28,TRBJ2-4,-,CASSLSVSIGATQYF,TGTGCCAGCAGTTTATCAGTCTCAATTGGGGCTACTCAGTACTTC
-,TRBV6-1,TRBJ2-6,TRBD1,CASGDRGSGANVLTF,TGTGCCAGCGGTGACAGGGGCTCTGGGGCCAACGTCCTGACTTTC
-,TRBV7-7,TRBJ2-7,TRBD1,CASSLGQGNEQYF,TGTGCTAGCAGCTTAGGACAGGGGAACGAGCAGTACTTC
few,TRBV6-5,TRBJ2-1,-,CASSYSQVQFF,TGTGCCAGCAGTTACTCGCAGGTGCAGTTCTTC
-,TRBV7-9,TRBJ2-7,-,CAIYKNSGTTYEQYF,TGTGCCATCTACAAGAATTCCGGGACAACCTACGAGCAGTACTTC
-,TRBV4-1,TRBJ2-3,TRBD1,CASSQAGNRGWHTQYF,TGCGCCAGCAGCCAAGCTGGGAACAGGGGATGGCATACGCAGTATTTT
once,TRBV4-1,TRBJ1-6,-,CASSQGAANNSPLHF,TGCGCCAGCAGCCAAGGGGCAGCCAATAATTCACCCCTCCACTTT
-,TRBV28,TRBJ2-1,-,CASSSEEQGYSYKGQFF,TGTGCCAGCAGTTCGGAAGAGCAGGGGTACTCCTACAAGGGGCAGTTCTTC
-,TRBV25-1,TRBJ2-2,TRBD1,CASTQGGYTGELFF,TGTGCCAGCACACAGGGGGGTTACACCGGGGAGCTGTTTTTT
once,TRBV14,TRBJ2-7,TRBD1,CASSQTGGAYEQYF,TGTGCCAGCAGCCAAACAGGGGGCGCGTACGAGCAGTACTTC
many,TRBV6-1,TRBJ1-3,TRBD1,CASSEGQLSSGNTIYF,TGTGCCAGCAGTGAGGGACAGCTAAGCTCTGGAAACACCATATATTTT
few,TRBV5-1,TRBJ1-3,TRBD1,CASRITPGTGRSGNTIYF,TGCGCCAGCAGGATCACCCCCGGGACAGGCCGCTCTGGAAACACCATATATTTT
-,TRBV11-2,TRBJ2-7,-,CASSTTAADLREQYF,TGTGCCAGCAGTACCACAGCGGCCGACCTACGAGAGCAGTACTTC
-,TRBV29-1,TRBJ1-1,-,CSVVDNTEAFF,TGCAGCGTTGTGGACAATACTGAAGCTTTCTTT
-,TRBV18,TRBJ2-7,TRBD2,CASSPGFTSGSIYEQYF,TGTGCCAGCTCACCAGGCTTTACTAGCGGGAGTATCTACGAGCAGTACTTC